This TCR beta chain was retrieved from a study of T-cell reconstitution after alpha-beta-depleted transplantation in children (dated by TCRdb to the mid-2010s). Regarding the study in general: The study quantitatively tracked T-cell immune reconstitution after TCRalphabeta/CD19-depleted allogeneic hematopoietic cell transplantation in children using TCR repertoire profiling. General conclusions and limits of the study: The apparently early alphabetaT-cell count recovery about two months after transplant was reportedly dependent on only several hundred rapidly expanded clones derived from non-depleted graft cells. Over subsequent months, a decline in hyperexpanded clone frequencies was noted, and after one year, T-cell counts and TCRbeta diversity were mostly ascribed to newly produced T cells. The high TCRbeta diversity at day 60 in some patients was ascribed to recipient T cells and intrathymic progenitors that had survived conditioning.

Sample treatment or condition, as interpreted from the label and publication: allogeneic hematopoietic cell transplantation with graft depleted of TCRalphabeta T cells and CD19 B cells. Transplant recipients were children who received TCRalphabeta/CD19-depleted allogeneic hematopoietic cell grafts. Libraries came from PCR. For sequencing, an Illumina HiSeq 2500 was employed. TCR library preparation used molecular barcoding, with unique molecular identifiers applied to normalize quantification of the TCRbeta repertoire. TCRdb reprocessing: public reads trimmed at Q25 with fastp, clones called with MiXCR, in-frame beta chains kept. Entries are consolidated by CDR3 protein sequence, retaining the most common genes and DNA. Across this sample there are about 260,000 distinct CDR3 sequences, with about 9.9% seen only once. In total, the top ten clones hold about a quarter of the sample. This clonotype was picked up many times. There is no known antigen for this receptor. No clone much larger than this one lies a single base away; base qualities are absent.

Germline trimming amounts to 5 bases on V and 11 bases on J, with 7 as the count of junction bases outside the gene matches. The CDR3 holds 14 amino acids from the cysteine to the phenylalanine. The CDR3 DNA has 42 bases and is translated from base 1. Via the germline V gene (reference sequence), CDR1 is MNHEY and CDR2 SMNVEV. Sequencing was performed on peripheral blood, taken 180 days after TCRalphabeta/CD19-depleted stem cell transplant. Rearrangement joined TRBV27 to TRBJ1-5; 12 middle bases align to TRBD1. This TCR was recovered from a male patient under 10 years old who had a stem cell transplant for chronic granulomatous disease, so the T cells may come from the graft donor. The CDR3 region has the sequence CASSGTGGPLSQHF. The DNA sequence follows: TGTGCCAGCAGTGGGACAGGGGGCCCGCTGTCCCAGCATTTT.